Shown below are 17 T cell receptor beta chains from a single sample sequenced in a study of cytomegalovirus exposure and HLA in healthy donors. 60 Vbeta and 13 Jbeta primers were used in PCR. Method: immunoSEQ multiplex PCR; TCRdb's copy keeps in-frame clones and lacks some. The sample includes roughly 130,000 clones, 65% to 90% seen only once; the top ten take 10% to 12%. The sequencing sample was made of PBMCs. The receptors come from a male donor in good health and CMV-seropositive.

V gene TRBV18 combines with J gene TRBJ2-2, with 8 bases matching TRBD1. From germline, CDR1 is KGHSH and CDR2 LQKENI. The J segment lost 5 bases and the V segment lost 5 bases, leaving 10 bases of the junction unmatched. The CDR3 runs to 16 residues. CDR3 nucleotides: TGTGCCAGCTCAACCTCCCAGGGGGCGCGAACCGGGGAGCTGTTTTTT. It yields the protein CASSTSQGARTGELFF.

The chain joins TRBV7-9 to TRBJ1-4; D is uncertain. This CDR3 is 14 amino acids long. The V end lost 4 bases, the J end lost 6 bases, and 12 bases lay between the germline ends. Germline CDR1 and CDR2: SEHNR and FQNEAQ (reference sequence). In DNA form, the CDR3 reads TGTGCCAGCAGCTCCCCAGGCGACGATGAAAAACTGTTTTTT. Translation: CASSSPGDDEKLFF. Complete variable domain (other parts from reference TRBV7-9 and TRBJ1-4): DTGVSQNPRHKITKRGQNVTFRCDPISEHNRLYWYRQTLGQGPEFLTYFQNEAQLEKSRLLSDRFSAERPKGSFSTLEIQRTEQGDSAMYLCASSSPGDDEKLFFGSGTQLSVL.

CDR3 protein: CASSATGQVKRETQYF. CDR3 sequence (DNA): TGTGCCAGCAGCGCCACGGGACAGGTGAAAAGGGAGACCCAGTACTTC. The J gene is TRBJ2-5, the V gene TRBV9, with 8 positions matching TRBD1. Germline V lookup: CDR1 SGDLS, CDR2 YYNGEE. J lost 5 bases, V lost 3 bases, and 12 bases had no gene match. The CDR3 spans 16 residues.

The chain joins TRBV28 to TRBJ2-5; no clear D. With 7 bases removed from V and 5 bases from J, the gap between germline ends came to 14 bases. Germline V CDR1 and CDR2: MDHEN, SYDVKM. The CDR3 sequence is 13 residues long. This CDR3 reads CASTMRLEETQYF. In nucleotides, the CDR3 is TGTGCCAGCACAATGCGGCTAGAGGAGACCCAGTACTTC.

In its sample, this clone was seen once. The CDR3 DNA is TGCAGTGCTAGTCCAAATCAGCCCCAGCATTTT. It encodes CSASPNQPQHF. V usage is TRBV20-1 and J usage is TRBJ1-5; D gene ambiguous. The CDR3 is 11 residues long. Germline values: CDR1 DFQATT, CDR2 SNEGSKA (reference sequence). V was clipped by 3 bases and J by 4 bases, with 4 bases between them.

This rearrangement joins TRBV19 to TRBJ2-7; D is uncertain. Germline V CDR1 and CDR2: LNHDA, SQIVND (reference sequence). The length of the CDR3 is 13 residues. V gave up 5 bases and J gave up 7 bases, with 15 bases separating them. The CDR3 loop reads CASSVAAYGEQYF. CDR3 nucleotide sequence: TGTGCCAGTAGTGTGGCAGCCTACGGGGAGCAGTACTTC. Full variable domain (outside the CDR3, taken from reference TRBV19 and TRBJ2-7): DGGITQSPKYLFRKEGQNVTLSCEQNLNHDAMYWYRQDPGQGLRLIYYSQIVNDFQKGDIAEGYSVSREKKESFPLTVTSAQKNPTAFYLCASSVAAYGEQYFGPGTRLTVT.

This chain joins TRBV7-3 and TRBJ2-1, with TRBD2 matching 10 bases. Looked up from germline, CDR1 is SGHTA and CDR2 is FQGTGA. V lost 4 bases and J lost 8; bases outside the gene matches: 14. The CDR3 is 17 residues long. The CDR3 region is CASSSRRLSGRVDEQFF. For the CDR3, the DNA is TGTGCCAGCAGCTCCCGACGGTTGAGCGGGAGGGTCGATGAGCAGTTCTTC.

The rearrangement joins TRBV5-4 to TRBJ1-2, with D maybe TRBD1 (5 bases). Germline-derived CDR1 and CDR2 are SGHNT and YYREEE (reference sequence). Trimming stripped 7 bases from V and 8 bases from J, with 18 bases between. The CDR3 runs 13 residues. In DNA, the CDR3 is TGTGCCAGCCTCAGTCTTGCCGGGGGGGGCTACACCTTC. It translates to CASLSLAGGGYTF.

The CDR3 spells CASSGGLATLEQFF. CDR3 DNA sequence: TGTGCCAGCAGCGGAGGACTAGCGACCTTGGAGCAGTTCTTC. V and J are TRBV7-8 and TRBJ2-1, with 9 bases lining up with TRBD2. Unmatched junction bases numbered 9, after V lost 5 bases and J lost 10 bases. Germline V gene data show CDR1 as SGHVS and CDR2 as FQNEAQ. The CDR3 loop spans 14 amino acids.

Here the CDR3 reads CASSYTGSEQYF. The DNA of the CDR3 is TGTGCCAGCAGCTATACAGGGAGCGAGCAGTACTTC. The rearrangement uses TRBV7-8 and TRBJ2-7, with D perhaps matching TRBD1 (6 bases). The germline CDR1 and CDR2 sequences are SGHVS and FQNEAQ. Trimming shortened V by 4 bases and J by 6 bases, and 10 bases separated the two germline ends. The CDR3 consists of 12 residues.

The CDR3 is CASTRLRTQYF. The CDR3 DNA reads TGTGCCAGCACCCGTTTACGGACGCAGTATTTT. The chain is built from TRBV21-1 and TRBJ2-3; the D call of TRBD2 is as the table states it, not checked on the DNA. TRBV21-1 is a documented pseudogene. The CDR3 runs 11 residues.

This rearrangement joins TRBV11-2 to TRBJ1-3, with TRBD1 as a possible D gene (6 bases). The CDR3 is 14 amino acids. Germline assignment: CDR1 SGHAT and CDR2 FQNNGV. V lost 4 bases, J lost 4 bases, and 11 bases lay in between. CDR3 DNA sequence: TGTGCCAGCAGCTCCCAGGGGTCCGGAAACACCATATATTTT. Protein sequence: CASSSQGSGNTIYF.

This clone was recorded only once. The chain couples TRBV21-1 to TRBJ1-2; TRBD1, the table's D call, lacks a check against the DNA. TRBV21-1 is annotated as a pseudogene. The length of the CDR3 is 12 residues. CDR3 DNA: TGTGCCAGCAGCCCAGGGAACTATGGCTACGCCTTC. Translated, it gives CASSPGNYGYAF.

The gene calls are TRBV9 and TRBJ2-1; a weak D match, TRBD2 (6 bases). The CDR3 runs to 14 residues. In germline, CDR1 is SGDLS, CDR2 YYNGEE. V was pared by 3 bases and J by 4 bases, with 11 bases between. The CDR3 nucleotides are TGTGCCAGCAGCGAACCGGGACTTTACAATGAGCAGTTCTTC. Translating it yields CASSEPGLYNEQFF.

V is TRBV18 and J is TRBJ2-7; D might be TRBD1 (5 bases). With 6 bases removed from V and 2 bases from J, the gap between germline ends came to 8 bases. The CDR3 length is 12 residues. Looked up from germline, CDR1 is KGHSH and CDR2 is LQKENI. In nucleotides, the CDR3 is TGTGCCAGCTCCCTAGGGGCCTACGAGCAGTACTTC. Translated, it gives CASSLGAYEQYF.

This rearrangement joins TRBV5-4 to TRBJ2-2; 9 bases line up with TRBD2. V was clipped by 0 bases and J by 7 bases; unmatched bases: 4. The length of the CDR3 is 15 residues. CDR1 SGHNT and CDR2 YYREEE come from the germline V gene (reference sequence). The CDR3: CASSLGGRAHGELFF. The CDR3 DNA sequence: TGTGCCAGCAGCTTGGGCGGGAGGGCACACGGGGAGCTGTTTTTT.

The chain is built from TRBV29-1 and TRBJ2-1; D is possibly TRBD2 (6 bases). The CDR3 is 14 amino acids. In germline, CDR1 is SQVTM, CDR2 ANQGSEA. Trimming took 3 bases from V and 6 from J, leaving 15 bases between them. CDR3 sequence: CSVERTMGSNEQFF. CDR3 DNA: TGCAGCGTTGAGCGGACTATGGGAAGCAATGAGCAGTTCTTC.